This T cell receptor beta chain originates from a study of T-cell reconstitution after alpha-beta-depleted transplantation in children. The V and J ends lost 4 bases and 7 bases, in that order; junction bases with no gene match: 10. CDR1 is MNHEY and CDR2 is SMNVEV in the germline V gene (reference sequence). The CDR3 extends over 14 amino acids. This clonotype appeared a few times. Antigen unknown. Study-wide findings and caveats: Once a year had passed after transplant, T-cell counts and diversity came mostly from newly produced T cells. In patients about two months after transplant, alpha-beta T cells reportedly arose from several hundred expanded graft clones. From surviving recipient T cells and thymic progenitors came the high day-60 TCRbeta diversity observed in some patients.

It was with unique molecular identifiers that the TCRbeta library was prepared. MiXCR was run by TCRdb on the PCR reads, yielding one entry per CDR3 protein. In the table there are about 830,000 distinct CDR3 sequences, 15% to 20% of which are singletons. The TCR sequence derives from a male patient younger than 18 who had a stem cell transplant for acute lymphoblastic leukemia, so the T cells may come from the graft donor. The chain is built from TRBV27 and TRBJ2-7, with 7 nucleotides matching TRBD2. Material: PBMCs, mostly from graft donor cells, obtained 360 days after TCRalphabeta/CD19-depleted stem cell transplant. The CDR3 sequence is CASSWFAGEEEQYF. The CDR3 DNA sequence: TGTGCCAGCAGTTGGTTTGCGGGAGAAGAAGAGCAGTACTTC.